What follows are 7 T cell receptor beta chains derived from one specimen sequenced in a study of blood T cell repertoires in COVID-19. Sequenced by immunoSEQ multiplex PCR; TCRdb stores in-frame clones only, minus some. The sample shows over 70,000 clones, about 83% of them seen only once. The source material was peripheral blood. These receptors were collected from a man between 25 and 39 years old with COVID-19, enrolled during active disease.

This chain connects TRBV4-1 to TRBJ1-1, with 8 positions matching TRBD1. The CDR3 has 15 amino acids. Germline V CDR1 and CDR2: MGHRA, YSYEKL. Trimming removed 1 base from V and 4 bases from J; junction bases left unmatched: 5. CDR3 residues: CASSQGRGRVTEAFF. Here the CDR3 DNA reads TGCGCCAGCAGCCAAGGCAGGGGGCGCGTCACTGAAGCTTTCTTT.

In DNA, the CDR3 is TGCGCCAGCTCCCCTCAGGGGGCCCGCGAGCAGTACTTC. The encoded protein is CASSPQGAREQYF. The chain links TRBV5-1 to TRBJ2-7, with TRBD1 matching 8 bases. CDR3 size: 13 residues. Germline V gives CDR1 SGHRS, CDR2 YFSETQ. The V and J ends lost 7 bases and 6 bases, in that order; junction bases with no gene match: 9.

CDR3 bases: TGTGCCAGCAGTATTGTGGACAGGGCCACTGAAGCTTTCTTT. Residues: CASSIVDRATEAFF. The gene calls are TRBV6-5 and TRBJ1-1, with 8 bases lining up with TRBD1. This CDR3 spans 14 amino acids. The junction had 6 bases not matched to a gene; V was cut back by 5 bases and J by 4 bases. Germline values: CDR1 MNHEY, CDR2 SVGAGI.

The V gene is TRBV28, the J gene TRBJ1-2; a weak D match, TRBD1 (5 bases). The CDR3 covers 14 residues. V was shortened by 4 bases and J by 4 bases, with 13 bases between the two germline ends. In germline, CDR1 is MDHEN, CDR2 SYDVKM. CDR3 DNA sequence: TGTGCCAGCAGTTGGTCAGGGAAGAGCTATGGCTACACCTTC. Amino acids: CASSWSGKSYGYTF.

This chain links TRBV2 with TRBJ2-1, with TRBD2 matching 13 bases. The germline V gene has CDR1 SNHLY and CDR2 FYNNEI. V lost 4 bases and J lost 0; bases outside the gene matches: 6. The CDR3 loop spans 18 amino acids. The CDR3 DNA sequence: TGTGCCAGCAGTGCCGGGACTAGCGGGACTAGCTCCTACAATGAGCAGTTCTTC. As protein: CASSAGTSGTSSYNEQFF.

V gene TRBV19 combines with J gene TRBJ2-5, with a possible D match to TRBD1 (5 bases). CDR1 and CDR2 from the germline V gene are LNHDA and SQIVND (reference sequence). V lost 7 bases to trimming and J lost 6 bases, with 15 bases between them. The CDR3 totals 13 residues. CDR3 DNA: TGTGCCAGTAAACCAAGGGGTTTACAGACCCAGTACTTC. It yields the protein CASKPRGLQTQYF.

This clone was recorded a few times. The chain links TRBV11-2 to TRBJ1-4; D perhaps matches TRBD1 (5 bases). CDR1 and CDR2 from the germline V gene are SGHAT and FQNNGV. Trimming removed 6 bases at V and 0 bases at J, with 11 bases between. This CDR3 has 15 amino acids. CDR3 in amino acids: CASSRGEATNEKLFF. The CDR3 DNA reads as TGTGCCAGCAGTCGAGGGGAGGCAACTAATGAAAAACTGTTTTTT.